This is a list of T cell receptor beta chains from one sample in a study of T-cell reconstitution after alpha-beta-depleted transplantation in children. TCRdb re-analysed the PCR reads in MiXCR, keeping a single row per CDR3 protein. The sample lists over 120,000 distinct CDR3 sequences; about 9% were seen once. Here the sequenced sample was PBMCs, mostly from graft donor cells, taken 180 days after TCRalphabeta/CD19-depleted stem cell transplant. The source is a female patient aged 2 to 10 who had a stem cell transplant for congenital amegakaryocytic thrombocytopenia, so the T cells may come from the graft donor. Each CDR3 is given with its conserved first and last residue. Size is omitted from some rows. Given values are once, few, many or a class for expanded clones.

CDR3aa: CASRRQPNYGYTF
abundance: many
j_gene: TRBJ1-2
v_gene: TRBV5-1
len: 13

CDR3aa: CASSQDVGTGGWQPQHF
abundance: many
j_gene: TRBJ1-5
v_gene: TRBV4-3
len: 17

CDR3aa: CSAPRTGIVEQYF
abundance: few
j_gene: TRBJ2-7
v_gene: TRBV20-1
len: 13

CDR3aa: CASSQGWGPNNQPQHF
abundance: NA
j_gene: TRBJ1-5
v_gene: TRBV3-1
len: 16

CDR3aa: CASRQLAGLVTDTQYF
abundance: many
j_gene: TRBJ2-3
v_gene: TRBV5-4
len: 16

CDR3aa: CSVGQGTDTQYF
abundance: many
j_gene: TRBJ2-3
v_gene: TRBV20-1
len: 12

CDR3aa: CASAPAGGSYEQYF
abundance: few
j_gene: TRBJ2-7
v_gene: TRBV28
len: 14

CDR3aa: CASSLTQMRDEQFF
abundance: many
j_gene: TRBJ2-1
v_gene: TRBV5-1
len: 14

CDR3aa: CASSSDRDFYYEQYF
abundance: few
j_gene: TRBJ2-7
v_gene: TRBV18
len: 15

CDR3aa: CASSPTGRTDTQYF
abundance: few
j_gene: TRBJ2-3
v_gene: TRBV4-3
len: 14

CDR3aa: CSARILGIDTQYF
abundance: many
j_gene: TRBJ2-3
v_gene: TRBV20-1
len: 13

CDR3aa: CAISVGGYEQYF
abundance: many
j_gene: TRBJ2-7
v_gene: TRBV10-3
len: 12

CDR3aa: CSAIKPGGEETQYF
abundance: many
j_gene: TRBJ2-5
v_gene: TRBV20-1
len: 14

CDR3aa: CASSLSPGGAREQFF
abundance: many
j_gene: TRBJ2-1
v_gene: TRBV28
len: 15

CDR3aa: CAISLGDTIYF
abundance: NA
j_gene: TRBJ1-3
v_gene: TRBV10-3
len: 11

CDR3aa: CASSLELAGELFF
abundance: many
j_gene: TRBJ2-2
v_gene: TRBV5-1
len: 13

CDR3aa: CSARGGRVDTQYF
abundance: few
j_gene: TRBJ2-3
v_gene: TRBV20-1
len: 13